This is a list of T cell receptor beta chains from one sample in a study of cytomegalovirus exposure and HLA in healthy donors. Clones were read by immunoSEQ multiplex PCR, and TCRdb kept only the in-frame ones, dropping some. The sample lists 150,000 to 200,000 clones, 60% to 80% occurring once. Input material: PBMCs. The receptors originated from a woman in her forties or fifties in good health and CMV-seropositive. Each CDR3 is given with its conserved first and last residue. The order of the fields is D gene, J gene, V gene, clone size, CDR3 protein, CDR3 DNA. A D gene is named only where the DNA matches it firmly. Not all rows give a size; the values are once, few, many and, for expanded clones, a class.

TRBD1 | TRBJ1-4 | TRBV2 | - | CASSSDRVPFF | TGTGCCAGCAGTTCGGACAGGGTTCCGTTTTTT
TRBD2 | TRBJ2-2 | TRBV5-4 | - | CASSSGLAGATGELFF | TGTGCCAGCAGCTCTGGACTAGCGGGAGCGACCGGGGAGCTGTTTTTT
- | TRBJ1-3 | TRBV2 | - | CASSGADTIYF | TGTGCCAGCAGTGGTGCGGACACCATATATTTT
TRBD1 | TRBJ2-7 | TRBV28 | few | CASSEPGQGSYEQYF | TGTGCCAGCAGTGAACCGGGACAGGGTTCCTACGAGCAGTACTTC
TRBD1 | TRBJ1-2 | TRBV28 | once | CASSSPGEQGRFGYGYTF | TGTGCCAGCAGTTCGCCCGGAGAACAGGGGAGATTCGGCTATGGCTACACCTTC
TRBD1 | TRBJ1-5 | TRBV28 | - | CASSRTGMGNQPQHF | TGTGCCAGCAGTCGGACAGGGATGGGCAATCAGCCCCAGCATTTT
TRBD1 | TRBJ2-7 | TRBV5-1 | - | CASSLERDRYYYEQYF | TGCGCCAGCAGCTTGGAGAGGGACAGGTACTACTACGAGCAGTACTTC
- | TRBJ2-3 | TRBV7-9 | - | CASSLVAGTDTQYF | TGTGCCAGCAGCTTGGTAGCGGGCACAGATACGCAGTATTTT
- | TRBJ2-3 | TRBV5-5 | - | CASSLVGADSTSTDTQYF | TGTGCCAGCAGCTTGGTGGGTGCGGACAGCACTAGCACAGATACGCAGTATTTT
- | TRBJ2-7 | TRBV19 | - | CASSISTGGSYEQYF | TGTGCCAGTAGTATATCGACTGGCGGGTCCTACGAGCAGTACTTC
TRBD2 | TRBJ2-3 | TRBV5-4 | - | CASSYRTSGGTDTQYF | TGTGCCAGCAGCTACCGGACTAGCGGAGGCACAGATACGCAGTATTTT
- | TRBJ1-1 | TRBV7-8 | - | CASSLEGRTRAFF | TGTGCCAGCAGCTTAGAAGGGAGGACTCGCGCTTTCTTT
- | TRBJ2-7 | TRBV18 | - | CASSPAIGVEQYF | TGTGCCAGCTCACCAGCTATAGGGGTCGAGCAGTACTTC
- | TRBJ1-5 | TRBV19 | - | CASSTAWVSNQPQHF | TGTGCCAGCAGTACAGCGTGGGTAAGCAATCAGCCCCAGCATTTT
- | TRBJ2-7 | TRBV2 | - | CASSSDRSEQYF | TGTGCCAGCAGTAGTGACAGGAGCGAGCAGTACTTC
TRBD1 | TRBJ1-6 | TRBV7-2 | - | CASSLDWTGGMLDSLLHF | TGTGCCAGCAGCTTAGACTGGACAGGGGGCATGCTGGATTCACTCCTCCACTTT
TRBD1 | TRBJ1-1 | TRBV5-1 | - | CASSLGQGGLLTKMAFF | TGCGCCAGCAGCTTGGGACAGGGGGGCCTGTTAACCAAGATGGCTTTCTTT
- | TRBJ2-5 | TRBV30 | - | CAWCGGGGQETQYF | TGTGCCTGGTGTGGAGGGGGGGGACAAGAGACCCAGTACTTC
- | TRBJ1-5 | TRBV2 | - | CASRDSGYSNQPQHF | TGTGCCAGCAGAGACTCGGGTTATAGCAATCAGCCCCAGCATTTT
TRBD2 | TRBJ2-3 | TRBV4-2 | - | CASSQVSGAPDTQYF | TGTGCCAGCAGCCAAGTAAGCGGGGCTCCAGATACGCAGTATTTT
TRBD1 | TRBJ1-2 | TRBV7-9 | - | CASSYDDRVDGYTF | TGTGCCAGCAGCTACGACGACAGGGTCGATGGCTACACCTTC
TRBD2 | TRBJ2-5 | TRBV6-5 | - | CASSYWREGGKYF | TGTGCCAGCAGTTATTGGCGGGAGGGAGGAAAGTACTTC
- | TRBJ1-3 | TRBV11-2 | - | CASSLDWGASGNTIYF | TGTGCCAGCAGCTTAGATTGGGGCGCGAGTGGAAACACCATATATTTT
TRBD1 | TRBJ2-7 | TRBV7-9 | - | CASSRGTGAHEQYF | TGTGCCAGCAGCCGCGGGACAGGTGCCCACGAGCAGTACTTC
- | TRBJ2-6 | TRBV28 | - | CASSLPPVGANVLTF | TGTGCCAGCAGCCTTCCTCCGGTTGGGGCCAACGTCCTGACTTTC
- | TRBJ2-7 | TRBV15 | few | CATSRDPRFEQYF | TGTGCCACCAGCAGAGATCCGCGTTTCGAGCAGTACTTC
TRBD1 | TRBJ1-5 | TRBV10-2 | few | CASRGQVNQPQHF | TGCGCCAGCAGAGGACAGGTTAATCAGCCCCAGCATTTT
- | TRBJ1-1 | TRBV7-9 | - | CASSLKGDGAFF | TGTGCCAGCAGCTTGAAGGGGGACGGAGCTTTCTTT
- | TRBJ2-5 | TRBV18 | - | CASSLLGGDGETQYF | TGTGCCAGCTCACTACTCGGAGGGGACGGAGAGACCCAGTACTTC